The 7 T cell receptor beta chains reported below all come from one sample, sequenced in a study of shared clonotypes between healthy human individuals. This table comes from immunoSEQ multiplex PCR, and its TCRdb copy is limited to in-frame clones, with some not included. The sample shows about 2.4 million clones, 90% to 95% of them seen only once. What was sequenced was naive CD4+ T cells sorted from blood. Subset of the sample: CD45RA+ positively selected. These TCRs come from a man aged 18 to 35 in good health.

The rearrangement joins TRBV6-5 to TRBJ1-6, with 8 bases identical to TRBD1. Germline CDR1 MNHEY, CDR2 SVGAGI. The ends lost 2 bases at V and 7 bases at J; junction bases unmatched: 4. The CDR3 covers 15 residues. CDR3 amino acids: CASSYNTGGNSPLHF. The CDR3 DNA sequence: TGTGCCAGCAGTTACAATACAGGGGGGAATTCACCCCTCCACTTT.

CDR3 protein: CASSNPDRGRAEAFF. The CDR3 region has the DNA TGTGCCAGCAGCAACCCCGACAGGGGGCGAGCTGAAGCTTTCTTT. The chain combines TRBV7-2 with TRBJ1-1, with 10 bases matching TRBD1. V lost 5 bases and J lost 6; bases outside the gene matches: 9. Germline CDR1 is SGHTA and CDR2 is FQGNSA. CDR3 length equals 15 residues.

This clone was seen a handful of times. The chain uses TRBV30 and TRBJ1-4; D is uncertain. CDR1 GTSNPN and CDR2 SVGIG come from the germline V gene (reference sequence). Trimming took off 2 bases at V and 2 bases at J, with 6 bases between the two ends. The CDR3 is 13 amino acids. CDR3 loop: CAWSSATNEKLFF. In DNA, the CDR3 is TGTGCCTGGAGTAGTGCTACTAATGAAAAACTGTTTTTT.

This chain links TRBV18 with TRBJ2-2; D uncertain. CDR1 KGHSH and CDR2 LQKENI come from the germline V gene. This CDR3 is built from 17 residues. Trimming left V 1 base short and J 3 bases short, with 15 bases between. Written as DNA, the CDR3 is TGTGCCAGCTCACCACGGACCTCTTCCGGATACACCGGGGAGCTGTTTTTT. The encoded protein is CASSPRTSSGYTGELFF.

This chain uses TRBV6-1 with TRBJ2-2; D gene ambiguous. The CDR3 spans 12 residues. In germline, CDR1 is MNHNS, CDR2 SASEGT. Trimming took off 6 bases at V and 2 bases at J, with 4 bases between the two ends. The CDR3 sequence is CASRTNTGELFF. CDR3 nucleotides: TGTGCCAGCAGAACAAACACCGGGGAGCTGTTTTTT.

The rearrangement links TRBV6-1 to TRBJ2-1; D is possibly TRBD1 (6 bases). The CDR3 runs to 13 residues. Germline loops: CDR1 MNHNS, CDR2 SASEGT. V was shortened by 4 bases and J by 13 bases, with 17 bases between the two germline ends. The CDR3 DNA reads as TGTGCCAGCAGTGGTGCAGGGGCGACCCCCCAGTTCTTC. Translated, it gives CASSGAGATPQFF.

The chain carries TRBV6-1 and TRBJ2-7; 7 bases match TRBD2. The CDR3 consists of 15 residues. The V gene's germline CDR1 is MNHNS and CDR2 SASEGT. J lost 0 bases, V lost 6 bases, and 8 bases had no gene match. This CDR3 reads CASRFRDYLSYEQYF. DNA for the CDR3: TGTGCCAGCAGGTTCCGGGACTACCTCTCCTACGAGCAGTACTTC.